This T cell receptor beta chain was found in a study of blood T cell repertoires in COVID-19. This clone showed up just once. Authors' methods: The authors estimated nucleated cell counts from reference gene primer amplification. This table comes from immunoSEQ multiplex PCR, and its TCRdb copy is limited to in-frame clones, with some not included. The DNA was the basis for D and trimming; V, J and clone size are from that table. The data contain around 140,000 clones, 75% to 90% of them singletons. The length of the CDR3 is 14 residues. Germline CDR1 and CDR2: LGHDT and YNNKEL (reference sequence). V lost 1 base, J lost 5 bases, and 8 bases lay in between.

This chain links TRBV3-1 (or the pseudogene TRBV3-2) with TRBJ1-4; D is undetermined. The sequence derives from a man aged 50 to 60 with active or convalescent COVID-19. Sequencing was carried out using peripheral blood. CDR3 loop: CASSQVDTNEKLFF. DNA for the CDR3: TGTGCCAGCAGCCAAGTTGACACGAATGAAAAACTGTTTTTT.